A selection of T cell receptor beta chains follows, all from one sample in a study of shared clonotypes between healthy human individuals. Libraries were prepared by immunoSEQ multiplex PCR; TCRdb keeps only in-frame clonotypes and omits some of them. This sample has about 530,000 clones; roughly 79% occur once, and the top ten carry 12%. Material: PBMCs. These receptors were obtained from a woman aged 40 to 50 in good health. Some clones in this sample may be carry-over from other donors' samples. Each CDR3 is given with its conserved first and last residue. Each record gives: D gene, V gene, J gene, clone size, CDR3 protein, CDR3 DNA. A D gene is named only where the DNA matches it firmly. Clone size is shown for a subset of rows, as once, few, many or a class of expanded clone.

D: -; V: TRBV5-1; J: TRBJ2-6; size: -; CDR3: CASSLEGSGANVLTF; DNA: TGCGCCAGCAGCTTGGAGGGCTCTGGGGCCAACGTCCTGACTTTC
D: -; V: TRBV5-1; J: TRBJ2-2; size: -; CDR3: CASSLVLADYTGELFF; DNA: TGCGCCAGCAGCTTGGTGCTAGCAGACTACACCGGGGAGCTGTTTTTT
D: -; V: TRBV7-2; J: TRBJ1-3; size: -; CDR3: CASSQQGTAGNTIYF; DNA: TGTGCCAGCAGCCAACAGGGTACAGCAGGAAACACCATATATTTT
D: -; V: TRBV29-1; J: TRBJ1-2; size: once; CDR3: CGGGSEGYGYTF; DNA: TGCGGAGGAGGGTCGGAAGGTTATGGCTACACCTTC
D: -; V: TRBV6-6; J: TRBJ1-1; size: -; CDR3: CASSYSHEPNTEAFF; DNA: TGTGCCAGCAGTTACTCGCATGAGCCGAACACTGAAGCTTTCTTT
D: -; V: TRBV29-1; J: TRBJ1-1; size: -; CDR3: CSGGGANTEAFF; DNA: TGCAGCGGAGGGGGTGCGAACACTGAAGCTTTCTTT
D: TRBD2; V: TRBV9; J: TRBJ2-5; size: -; CDR3: CASSGRGGAPQETQYF; DNA: TGTGCCAGCAGCGGAAGGGGAGGGGCACCCCAAGAGACCCAGTACTTC
D: -; V: TRBV11-2; J: TRBJ2-2; size: -; CDR3: CASSLERQVAGGLFF; DNA: TGTGCCAGCAGCTTAGAGCGGCAGGTGGCCGGCGGGCTGTTTTTT
D: -; V: TRBV5-1; J: TRBJ2-7; size: -; CDR3: CASSLVPIGGEQYF; DNA: TGCGCCAGCAGCTTGGTCCCCATTGGCGGCGAGCAGTACTTC
D: TRBD2; V: TRBV5-1; J: TRBJ2-3; size: -; CDR3: CASSSPGGEDTQYF; DNA: TGCGCCAGCAGCTCTCCCGGGGGGGAAGATACGCAGTATTTT
D: -; V: TRBV5-1; J: TRBJ2-3; size: -; CDR3: CASSLEGREDTQYF; DNA: TGCGCCAGCAGCTTGGAGGGGCGGGAAGATACGCAGTATTTT
D: -; V: TRBV5-1; J: TRBJ2-2; size: -; CDR3: CASSLGYYTGELFF; DNA: TGCGCCAGCAGCTTAGGGTATTATACCGGGGAGCTGTTTTTT
D: TRBD2; V: TRBV7-9; J: TRBJ2-6; size: -; CDR3: CASSSGLADGANVLTF; DNA: TGTGCCAGCAGCTCGGGACTAGCTGATGGGGCCAACGTCCTGACTTTC
D: -; V: TRBV5-1; J: TRBJ1-2; size: -; CDR3: CASSPQGTSSGYTF; DNA: TGCGCCAGCAGTCCGCAGGGGACATCATCGGGCTACACCTTC
D: TRBD1; V: TRBV7-9; J: TRBJ2-2; size: -; CDR3: CASSFGQGSGELFF; DNA: TGTGCCAGCAGCTTCGGACAGGGCAGCGGGGAGCTGTTTTTT
D: -; V: TRBV28; J: TRBJ1-2; size: -; CDR3: CASSLGRGGYTF; DNA: TGTGCCAGCAGTTTGGGCCGAGGGGGTTACACCTTC
D: -; V: TRBV6-1; J: TRBJ2-7; size: -; CDR3: CASSEAGPYEQYF; DNA: TGTGCCAGCAGTGAAGCAGGACCCTACGAGCAGTACTTC
D: TRBD2; V: TRBV6-5; J: TRBJ2-7; size: -; CDR3: CASSGTSGNSYEQYF; DNA: TGTGCCAGCAGCGGCACTAGCGGGAATTCCTACGAGCAGTACTTC
D: -; V: TRBV18; J: TRBJ2-1; size: -; CDR3: CASSPAGSGPANEQFF; DNA: TGTGCCAGCTCACCTGCCGGGAGCGGGCCGGCCAATGAGCAGTTCTTC
D: -; V: TRBV4-2; J: TRBJ2-2; size: -; CDR3: CASSQGYTGELFF; DNA: TGTGCCAGCAGCCAAGGTTACACCGGGGAGCTGTTTTTT
D: TRBD2; V: TRBV28; J: TRBJ2-2; size: -; CDR3: CASSGTSGSGGELFF; DNA: TGTGCCAGCAGTGGGACTAGCGGGAGTGGGGGGGAGCTGTTTTTT
D: -; V: TRBV28; J: TRBJ2-3; size: -; CDR3: CASGTVSTDTQYF; DNA: TGTGCCAGCGGGACTGTTAGCACAGATACGCAGTATTTT
D: -; V: TRBV18; J: TRBJ2-7; size: once; CDR3: CASSPQIGSGEQYF; DNA: TGTGCCAGCTCACCACAGATAGGGTCTGGGGAGCAGTACTTC
D: -; V: TRBV11-2; J: TRBJ2-1; size: -; CDR3: CASSRLRSYNEQFF; DNA: TGTGCCAGCAGCCGACTTAGGTCCTACAATGAGCAGTTCTTC
D: TRBD1; V: TRBV29-1; J: TRBJ2-7; size: -; CDR3: CSVEEGDRDRGIKTSYEQYF; DNA: TGCAGCGTTGAGGAAGGGGACCGGGACAGGGGCATAAAGACCTCCTACGAGCAGTACTTC
D: TRBD2; V: TRBV19; J: TRBJ2-7; size: -; CDR3: CASSRTSGRAEQYF; DNA: TGTGCCAGTAGCAGGACTAGCGGGAGGGCCGAGCAGTACTTC
D: -; V: TRBV10-3; J: TRBJ2-3; size: -; CDR3: CAISELVPPSTDTQYF; DNA: TGTGCCATCAGTGAGTTGGTCCCTCCTAGCACAGATACGCAGTATTTT
D: -; V: TRBV7-9; J: TRBJ2-5; size: -; CDR3: CASSLVGGETQYF; DNA: TGTGCCAGCAGCTTAGTCGGCGGTGAGACCCAGTACTTC
D: -; V: TRBV7-7; J: TRBJ2-3; size: -; CDR3: CASSLDRTDTQYF; DNA: TGTGCTAGCAGCTTAGACCGCACAGATACGCAGTATTTT
D: -; V: TRBV18; J: TRBJ2-7; size: -; CDR3: CASSPRETYEQYF; DNA: TGTGCCAGCTCACCACGGGAGACCTACGAGCAGTACTTC
D: TRBD1; V: TRBV12-5; J: TRBJ1-2; size: -; CDR3: CASGLATGGPIYGYTF; DNA: TGTGCTAGTGGTTTGGCGACAGGGGGCCCGATTTATGGCTACACCTTC
D: -; V: TRBV7-3; J: TRBJ2-1; size: -; CDR3: CASSLWGSHNEQFF; DNA: TGTGCCAGCAGCTTATGGGGATCGCACAATGAGCAGTTCTTC
D: TRBD1; V: TRBV5-5; J: TRBJ2-7; size: -; CDR3: CASSLGQGMYEQYF; DNA: TGTGCCAGCAGCTTGGGACAGGGTATGTACGAGCAGTACTTC
D: TRBD2; V: TRBV7-8; J: TRBJ2-7; size: -; CDR3: CASSLEARVGSGRPLIYEQYF; DNA: TGTGCCAGCAGCTTAGAGGCCCGGGTAGGCAGCGGGAGGCCTCTAATCTACGAGCAGTACTTC